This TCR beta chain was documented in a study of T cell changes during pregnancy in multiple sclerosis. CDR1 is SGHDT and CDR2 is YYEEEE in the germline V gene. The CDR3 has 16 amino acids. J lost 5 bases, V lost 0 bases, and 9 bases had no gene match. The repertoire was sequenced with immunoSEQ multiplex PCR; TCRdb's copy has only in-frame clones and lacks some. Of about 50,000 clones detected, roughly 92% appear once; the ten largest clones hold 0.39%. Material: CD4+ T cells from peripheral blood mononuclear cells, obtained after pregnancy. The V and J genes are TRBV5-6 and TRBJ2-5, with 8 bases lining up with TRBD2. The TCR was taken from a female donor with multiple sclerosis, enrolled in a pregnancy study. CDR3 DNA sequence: TGTGCCAGCAGCTTGGCCCGGAGCGGGAGTGAGGAGACCCAGTACTTC. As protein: CASSLARSGSEETQYF.